Listed here are 28 T cell receptor beta chains from one sample, sequenced in a study of early T cells in non-severe SARS-CoV-2 infection. TCRdb called the 5' RACE reads again in MiXCR, with one record for every CDR3 protein. The sample has some 80,000 distinct CDR3 sequences; roughly 13% are singletons. The sequenced material came from whole blood. These TCRs come from an adult who was a healthcare worker with PCR-confirmed SARS-CoV-2 infection or an uninfected control (not recorded which).

This chain connects TRBV2 to TRBJ1-2; 8 nucleotides line up with TRBD1. The CDR3 is made up of 14 amino acids. From germline, CDR1 is SNHLY and CDR2 FYNNEI. The ends lost 3 bases at V and 13 bases at J; junction bases unmatched: 13. Here the CDR3 reads CASSDGRGRPIGTF. The CDR3 DNA follows: TGTGCCAGCAGTGACGGCAGGGGGCGCCCGATAGGCACCTTC. The full variable domain, rest sourced from reference TRBV2 and TRBJ1-2, is EPEVTQTPSHQVTQMGQEVILRCVPISNHLYFYWYRQILGQKVEFLVSFYNNEISEKSEIFDDQFSVERPDGSNFTLKIRSTKLEDSAMYFCASSDGRGRPIGTFGSGTRLTVV.

Ten or more counts support this clonotype. DNA of the CDR3: TGTGCCAGCAGCCTAGAGGGGGCCGGAGAGACCCAGTACTTC. Protein: CASSLEGAGETQYF. This chain links TRBV7-9 with TRBJ2-5; 7 bases agree with TRBD1. The CDR3 has 14 amino acids. V dropped 5 bases and J dropped 4; count of bases not matched to a gene: 7. The germline gives CDR1 SEHNR, CDR2 FQNEAQ (reference sequence).

The table lists this clonotype with many counts. The chain is built from TRBV5-5 and TRBJ1-5; 8 positions match TRBD1. Germline-derived CDR1 and CDR2 are SGHKS and YYEKEE (reference sequence). Trimming at V came to 2 bases and at J to 2 bases, leaving 6 bases not matched to a gene. This CDR3 has 16 amino acids. The CDR3 reads CASSLNPGQGNQPQHF. The CDR3 region has the DNA TGTGCCAGCAGCTTAAATCCGGGACAGGGCAATCAGCCCCAGCATTTT.

This clonotype turned up a few times. This rearrangement joins TRBV20-1 to TRBJ1-3; 8 bases align to TRBD1. This CDR3 has 13 amino acids. The germline gives CDR1 DFQATT, CDR2 SNEGSKA (reference sequence). Trimming cost V 8 bases and J 4 bases; bases outside gene matches: 7. CDR3 loop: CSFHGQGGNTIYF. The CDR3, as DNA: TGCAGTTTTCATGGACAGGGAGGAAACACCATATATTTT.

There are many counts of this clonotype. The genes are TRBV18 and TRBJ1-2, with TRBD1 matching over 8 bases. The germline CDR1 and CDR2 sequences are KGHSH and LQKENI. The V gene end was trimmed by 2 bases and the J gene end by 2 bases; junction bases not matched to a gene: 10. The CDR3 sequence is 17 residues long. The CDR3 DNA reads as TGTGCCAGCTCACCATCCGGACAGGGTCACCAAAACTATGGCTACACCTTC. Translated: CASSPSGQGHQNYGYTF.

This clonotype came up many times. The rearrangement links TRBV7-9 to TRBJ2-1; TRBD1 agrees at 7 bases. The CDR3 totals 18 residues. J gave up 3 bases and V 0 bases, and 11 bases lay outside the gene matches. Germline CDR1 and CDR2: SEHNR and FQNEAQ (reference sequence). The CDR3 is CASSLASLGRGSYNEQFF. The CDR3 bases are TGTGCCAGCAGCTTAGCATCATTGGGCAGGGGGAGCTACAATGAGCAGTTCTTC.

This clonotype has more than one count but fewer than ten. This rearrangement joins TRBV4-1 to TRBJ1-6; no clear D. The CDR3 is 18 amino acids. The germline CDR1 and CDR2 sequences are MGHRA and YSYEKL. Trimming cost V 0 bases and J 5 bases, with 17 bases left between them. The CDR3 sequence: CASSQDSPRTGNNSPLHF. CDR3 DNA sequence: TGCGCCAGCAGCCAAGATTCGCCTCGGACTGGAAATAATTCACCCCTCCACTTT.

This clonotype was found many times. This chain joins TRBV5-1 and TRBJ2-7, with D perhaps matching TRBD1 or TRBD2 (5 bases each). Trimming cost V 5 bases and J 2 bases, with 26 bases left between them. Germline CDR1 reads SGHRS; CDR2 reads YFSETQ. This CDR3 has 18 residues. The CDR3 coding sequence is TGCGCCAGCAGTGTCTGGATGGGAGACAGCCAGGTGCCCTACGAGCAGTACTTC. It encodes CASSVWMGDSQVPYEQYF.

The chain is built from TRBV30 and TRBJ2-5; weak D call: TRBD1 (5 bases). CDR1 is GTSNPN and CDR2 is SVGIG in the germline V gene (reference sequence). Trimming cost V 7 bases and J 3 bases, with 12 bases left between them. The CDR3 has 12 amino acids. CDR3 amino acids: CASQVGEETQYF. CDR3 nucleotide sequence: TGTGCCTCACAAGTAGGGGAAGAGACCCAGTACTTC.

This clonotype was observed many times. The J gene is TRBJ1-1, the V gene TRBV11-2; a possible D gene is TRBD1 (6 bases). V was pared by 1 base and J by 0 bases, with 15 bases between. The CDR3 spans 17 residues. In germline, CDR1 is SGHAT, CDR2 FQNNGV. The CDR3: CASSLAPGQSVNTEAFF. CDR3 DNA sequence: TGTGCCAGCAGCTTAGCCCCAGGACAGAGTGTGAACACTGAAGCTTTCTTT.

Only a few counts were recorded for this clonotype. This chain connects TRBV5-1 to TRBJ1-1; possibly TRBD1 for D (6 bases). The germline V and J ends were trimmed by 4 bases and 2 bases, with 18 bases remaining between them. CDR3 length: 16 residues. Per the germline V gene, CDR1 is SGHRS and CDR2 is YFSETQ. The CDR3 here is CASSAYRDPPNTEAFF. The CDR3 nucleotides read TGCGCCAGCAGCGCTTACAGGGACCCCCCAAACACTGAAGCTTTCTTT.

The genes are TRBV12-3 or TRBV12-4 and TRBJ2-2, with D tentatively TRBD2 (5 bases). The CDR3 covers 15 residues. Trimming took off 2 bases at V and 3 bases at J, with 10 bases between the two ends. The CDR3 coding sequence is TGTGCCAGCAGTTTATCGGGGTGGGACACCGGGGAGCTGTTTTTT. It encodes CASSLSGWDTGELFF.

This clonotype was found a few times. The genes are TRBV6-2 or TRBV6-3 and TRBJ2-7; tentatively, D is TRBD1 or TRBD2 (6 bases each). The germline V and J ends were trimmed by 6 bases and 0 bases, with 12 bases remaining between them. Germline CDR1 MNHEY, CDR2 SVGEGT. This CDR3 has 14 residues. This chain's CDR3 is CASRGQRASYEQYF. CDR3 coding DNA: TGTGCCAGCAGAGGACAGCGGGCCTCCTACGAGCAGTACTTC.

This clonotype was observed at least ten times. J is TRBJ2-1 and V is TRBV11-1; no reliable D call. Trimming stripped 1 base from V and 9 bases from J, with 10 bases between. CDR1 is SGHAT, CDR2 FQDESV, per germline (reference sequence). The CDR3 has 13 residues. DNA for the CDR3: TGTGCCAGCAGCTTAGGTAGTTGGGGTGAGCAGTTCTTC. Translating it yields CASSLGSWGEQFF. Filled out from reference TRBV11-1 and TRBJ2-1, the complete variable domain reads EAEVAQSPRYKITEKSQAVAFWCDPISGHATLYWYRQILGQGPELLVQFQDESVVDDSQLPKDRFSAERLKGVDSTLKIQPAELGDSAMYLCASSLGSWGEQFFGPGTRLTVL.

This clonotype came up many times. CDR3: CSVGDGPYEQYF. The CDR3 region has the DNA TGCAGCGTCGGGGACGGACCCTACGAGCAGTACTTC. The V and J genes are TRBV29-1 and TRBJ2-7; D is possibly TRBD1 or TRBD2 (5 bases each). Trimming stripped 6 bases from V and 2 bases from J, with 11 bases between. The germline gives CDR1 SQVTM, CDR2 ANQGSEA. The CDR3 runs 12 residues.

This clonotype was seen ten or more times. The chain has TRBV18 and TRBJ1-1; D ambiguous. Trimming removed 2 bases at V and 0 bases at J, with 4 bases between. Germline values: CDR1 KGHSH, CDR2 LQKENI. The CDR3 sequence is 13 residues long. CDR3 amino acids: CASSPILNTEAFF. As DNA, the CDR3 is TGTGCCAGCTCACCAATCTTGAACACTGAAGCTTTCTTT.

The rearrangement uses TRBV20-1 and TRBJ2-1; D uncertain. V was shortened by 3 bases and J by 7 bases, with 16 bases between the two germline ends. This CDR3 is built from 14 residues. The germline CDR1 and CDR2 sequences are DFQATT and SNEGSKA (reference sequence). This CDR3 reads CSASALEGANEQFF. In nucleotides, the CDR3 is TGCAGTGCTAGCGCCCTCGAAGGAGCAAATGAGCAGTTCTTC.

This clonotype has a handful of counts. The V and J genes are TRBV7-6 and TRBJ2-7, with D possibly TRBD2 on 5 matching bases. From germline, CDR1 is SGHVS and CDR2 FNYEAQ. V shed 4 bases and J shed 7 bases, with 11 bases lying between them. The CDR3 sequence is 12 residues long. The CDR3 loop reads CASSSGFREQYF. The CDR3, as DNA: TGTGCCAGCAGCTCGGGGTTTAGAGAGCAGTACTTC.

This clonotype has at least ten counts. The rearrangement joins TRBV18 to TRBJ1-1; D is unclear. Trimming left V 4 bases short and J 0 bases short, with 6 bases between. From germline, CDR1 is KGHSH and CDR2 LQKENI. The CDR3 consists of 13 residues. The CDR3 is CASSQAMNTEAFF. The CDR3, as DNA: TGTGCCAGCTCACAGGCGATGAACACTGAAGCTTTCTTT.

There are many counts of this clonotype. V is TRBV7-2 and J is TRBJ2-3, with D uncertain. This CDR3 has 13 residues. CDR1 and CDR2 (germline): SGHTA, FQGNSA. Trimming took off 4 bases at V and 4 bases at J, with 9 bases between the two ends. The CDR3 nucleotides are TGTGCCAGCAGCTCTGTTTCCCCAGATACGCAGTATTTT. Translation gives CASSSVSPDTQYF.

This clonotype was recorded many times. The chain is built from TRBV30 and TRBJ2-1; 14 bases are shared with TRBD2. This CDR3 contains 14 residues. The V gene end was trimmed by 3 bases and the J gene end by 6 bases; junction bases not matched to a gene: 1. Germline V gives CDR1 GTSNPN, CDR2 SVGIG (reference sequence). In DNA, the CDR3 is TGTGCCTGGAGGGGACTAGCGGGGGCCAATGAGCAGTTCTTC. Translation gives CAWRGLAGANEQFF.

The sample holds many counts of this clonotype. The rearrangement links TRBV7-2 to TRBJ2-5; 8 nucleotides align to TRBD2. Germline values: CDR1 SGHTA, CDR2 FQGNSA. This CDR3 is 15 amino acids long. J was trimmed by 3 bases and V by 6 bases; bases with no gene match: 9. CDR3 nucleotides: TGTGCCAGCAGGGTCCGCGGGGGGTTAAAAGAGACCCAGTACTTC. Translated: CASRVRGGLKETQYF.

This clonotype showed up many times. The chain combines TRBV12-3 or TRBV12-4 with TRBJ2-6; no clear D. V gave up 3 bases and J gave up 5 bases, with 17 bases separating them. This CDR3 contains 17 residues. CDR3 coding DNA: TGTGCCAGCAGTTTGTCCCCTCTTACAACCCGGGCCAACGTCCTGACTTTC. It codes for CASSLSPLTTRANVLTF.

This clonotype was counted between two and nine times. V and J are TRBV7-9 and TRBJ2-3, with 15 bases lining up with TRBD2. The V segment lost 3 bases and the J segment 1 base; nucleotides outside the gene matches: 8. Germline CDR1 is SEHNR and CDR2 is FQNEAQ (reference sequence). The CDR3 contains 19 residues. CDR3 DNA sequence: TGTGCCAGCAGCTTCTCCGGACTAGCGGGGGGGATGGGCACAGATACGCAGTATTTT. It is translated as CASSFSGLAGGMGTDTQYF.

The genes are TRBV6-1 and TRBJ1-5; TRBD1 matches at 7 bases. Germline lookup yields CDR1 MNHNS and CDR2 SASEGT. The CDR3 has 15 amino acids. Germline trimming cut 2 bases from V and 6 bases from J; bases unmatched to any gene: 7. The CDR3 DNA reads TGTGCCAGCAGTGAAACCTGGACAGGACTTCAGCCCCAGCATTTT. Amino acids: CASSETWTGLQPQHF.

This clonotype was detected many times. The rearrangement uses TRBV29-1 and TRBJ2-2, with a tentative D call TRBD1 (5 bases). The CDR3 covers 13 residues. V lost 1 base to trimming and J lost 5 bases, with 8 bases between them. Germline V gene lookup returns CDR1 SQVTM and CDR2 ANQGSEA. Here the CDR3 DNA reads TGCAGCGTTGAAGCAGGGTATACCGGGGAGCTGTTTTTT. This gives the protein CSVEAGYTGELFF.

The chain carries TRBV5-6 and TRBJ2-4, with D perhaps TRBD2 (6 bases). The germline gives CDR1 SGHDT, CDR2 YYEEEE. V dropped 2 bases and J dropped 2 bases, with 11 bases sitting between them. The CDR3 spans 15 residues. The CDR3 sequence is CASSFSGPTKNIQYF. The CDR3 region has the DNA TGTGCCAGCAGCTTTAGCGGCCCCACCAAAAACATTCAGTACTTC. Full variable domain (missing parts from reference TRBV5-6 and TRBJ2-4): DAGVTQSPTHLIKTRGQQVTLRCSPKSGHDTVSWYQQALGQGPQFIFQYYEEEERQRGNFPDRFSGHQFPNYSSELNVNALLLGDSALYLCASSFSGPTKNIQYFGAGTRLSVL.

The genes are TRBV6-5 and TRBJ1-4; D remains unclear. Trimming cost V 0 bases and J 6 bases, with 11 bases left between them. The germline V gene has CDR1 MNHEY and CDR2 SVGAGI. The CDR3 consists of 15 residues. CDR3 coding DNA: TGTGCCAGCAGTTACTCGGGCACGTTGGATGAAAAACTGTTTTTT. Its protein is CASSYSGTLDEKLFF.